The TCR beta chain under discussion was sequenced for a study of chemoradiotherapy in HPV16-positive cancers. As for the study in general: Candidate HPV-specific T-cell clones and common TCR motifs came from functional assays in two HPV16-positive patients.

Clones were read by immunoSEQ multiplex PCR, and TCRdb kept only the in-frame ones, dropping some. The data contain about 14,000 clones, under 85% of them singletons. On this clone: What it binds is unknown.

Study results and limitations: In HPV16-positive patients, HPV-responsive T-cell expansion tracked better recurrence-free survival. HPV-specific T cells were functionally defined from only a couple of HPV16-positive patients. Candidate HPV-specific clones and E7-related TCR motifs grew in tumor during treatment.

CDR3 size: 16 residues. From germline, CDR1 is MRHNA and CDR2 SNTAGT. The V gene lost 2 bases and the J gene lost 6 bases, with 19 bases spanning the gap. The chain recombines TRBV6-4 with TRBJ1-2, with D hard to call. The sample here was taken from a patient who underwent chemoradiotherapy. The origin of this receptor is a human donor with HPV-associated anogenital cancer. This chain's CDR3 is CASSDIFEQDLDGYTF. The DNA of the CDR3 is TGTGCCAGCAGTGACATTTTCGAGCAGGACTTAGATGGCTACACCTTC.